A selection of T cell receptor beta chains follows, all from one sample in a study of T cell changes during pregnancy in multiple sclerosis. Profiled with immunoSEQ multiplex PCR; TCRdb holds only in-frame clones, not every one. The sample holds 35,000 to 45,000 clones, approximately 90% seen once. The material sequenced was CD4+ T cells from peripheral blood mononuclear cells, taken after pregnancy. The receptors derive from a female donor with multiple sclerosis, enrolled in a pregnancy study. Each CDR3 is given with its conserved first and last residue. D genes are given only for firm matches. A clone size is listed for some rows: how often the clone was seen (once, few, many), or a class if it is expanded.

J	V	D	size	DNA	CDR3
TRBJ1-4	TRBV6-1	-	-	TGTGCCAGCAGTGAATTCAGCGGGGGTGGTGAAAAACTGTTTTTT	CASSEFSGGGEKLFF
TRBJ2-1	TRBV6-6	TRBD2	once	TGTGCCAGCAGCTTACTAGCGGCGGCCTACAATGAGCAGTTCTTC	CASSLLAAAYNEQFF
TRBJ2-1	TRBV7-3	-	-	TGTGCCAGCAGCACGGGGACCTACAATGAGCAGTTCTTC	CASSTGTYNEQFF
TRBJ1-5	TRBV28	-	-	TGTGCCAGCAGTTTGCGGGGGCAGCCCCAGCATTTT	CASSLRGQPQHF
TRBJ1-1	TRBV30	-	-	TGTGCCTGGAGCTGGGAGGGTGAAGCTTTCTTT	CAWSWEGEAFF
TRBJ1-1	TRBV2	-	-	TGTGCCAGCAGGCGAGGATTGAACACTGAAGCTTTCTTT	CASRRGLNTEAFF
TRBJ2-7	TRBV18	TRBD1	once	TGTGCCAGCTCACCCGCAGGGGGCTACCACGAGCAGTACTTC	CASSPAGGYHEQYF
TRBJ1-1	TRBV7-2	-	-	TGTGCCAGCAGCTTAATAGCGGACACTGAAGCTTTCTTT	CASSLIADTEAFF
TRBJ1-2	TRBV5-6	-	-	TGTGCCAGCAGCTTTGACAGCTACTATGGCTACACCTTC	CASSFDSYYGYTF
TRBJ2-3	TRBV30	-	-	TGTGCCTGGAGTGTCCACTGGGCGAGGGGGGGGGCAGATACGCAGTATTTT	CAWSVHWARGGADTQYF
TRBJ1-5	TRBV6-1	TRBD1	few	TGTGCCAGCAGTGAGGGGACAGTTCATCAGCCCCAGCATTTT	CASSEGTVHQPQHF
TRBJ2-3	TRBV5-1	TRBD2	-	TGCGCCAGCAGCTCACCTAGCGGGGGGGTATCAGATACGCAGTATTTT	CASSSPSGGVSDTQYF
TRBJ1-2	TRBV4-1	TRBD1	-	TGCGCCAGCAGCCCCAGGACAGGGGGATACTATGGCTACACCTTC	CASSPRTGGYYGYTF
TRBJ2-2	TRBV4-3	-	-	TGCGCCAGCAGCCTATTACTTCGAGGGAATTTAGACACCGGGGAGCTGTTTTTT	CASSLLLRGNLDTGELFF
TRBJ2-7	TRBV28	-	-	TGTGCCAGCAGTTTATTGGGGGCAGAGTCCTACGAGCAGTACTTC	CASSLLGAESYEQYF
TRBJ1-2	TRBV9	-	-	TGTGCCAGCAGCCCCCGGGGGGGCGCCTATGGCTACACCTTC	CASSPRGGAYGYTF
TRBJ1-2	TRBV29-1	-	-	TGCAGCGTGCCACAGGGCTCTCTTAACTATGGCTACACCTTC	CSVPQGSLNYGYTF
TRBJ1-6	TRBV7-3	-	-	TGTGCCAGCAGCTCCACAGGGTATAATTCACCCCTCCACTTT	CASSSTGYNSPLHF
TRBJ1-1	TRBV6-4	TRBD1	-	TGTGCCAGCAGTGAATCTAATGGGACAGGGGACGAGGGCACTGAAGCTTTCTTT	CASSESNGTGDEGTEAFF
TRBJ2-1	TRBV6-5	-	-	TGTGCCAGCTCTGGGTGGAGGATCAATGAGCAGTTCTTC	CASSGWRINEQFF
TRBJ2-1	TRBV7-9	TRBD2	-	TGTGCCAGCAGCCCCCTGGGACTAGCGGGGGGTGAGCAGTTCTTC	CASSPLGLAGGEQFF
TRBJ2-3	TRBV5-1	TRBD1	-	TGCGCCAGCAGCACGATAGGGGGCGAGGCAGATACGCAGTATTTT	CASSTIGGEADTQYF
TRBJ2-7	TRBV4-3	-	-	TGCGCCAGCAGCCAAGTCGGGGAAAGCGAGCAGTACTTC	CASSQVGESEQYF
TRBJ2-5	TRBV4-2	-	-	TGTGCCAGCAGCCAAGGTGGGGCAGGGGTAAACCAAGAGACCCAGTACTTC	CASSQGGAGVNQETQYF
TRBJ1-2	TRBV4-3	TRBD1	-	TGCGCCAGCAGCTCGGACAGGGGATATGGCTACACCTTC	CASSSDRGYGYTF
TRBJ2-5	TRBV18	TRBD2	-	TGTGCCAGCTCCCCCCCTTGGCAGCGGGGGGGCGAAGAGACCCAGTACTTC	CASSPPWQRGGEETQYF
TRBJ1-6	TRBV7-2	-	-	TGTGCCAGCAGCTTATACGGCAGGGAGGGTTCACCCCTCCACTTT	CASSLYGREGSPLHF
TRBJ2-5	TRBV18	-	-	TGTGCCAGCTCACCACGAGACTTTCAAGAGACCCAGTACTTC	CASSPRDFQETQYF
TRBJ2-2	TRBV6-6	TRBD1	-	TGTGCCAGCAGTTGGACAGGGGCCGGGGAGCTGTTTTTT	CASSWTGAGELFF
TRBJ2-1	TRBV29-1	-	once	TGCAGCGCCGGACTGGACCTGGAGCAGTTCTTC	CSAGLDLEQFF
TRBJ1-1	TRBV6-6	-	-	TGTGCCAGCTTTTCCCAGGAGGTTGGTGTTTTCTTT	CASFSQEVGVFF
TRBJ1-3	TRBV7-2	TRBD1	-	TGTGCCAGCAAACAGGGGGCGATGAGAAACACCATATATTTT	CASKQGAMRNTIYF
TRBJ1-1	TRBV7-9	-	-	TGTGCCAGCAGCTTTGACAGGTACACTGAAGCTTTCTTT	CASSFDRYTEAFF
TRBJ2-5	TRBV7-9	-	-	TGTGCCAGCAGCCCCACAGGGTCACAAGAGACCCAGTACTTC	CASSPTGSQETQYF
TRBJ2-1	TRBV7-3	-	-	TGTGCCAGCAGCTTGGGGCAGAACAATGAGCAGTTCTTC	CASSLGQNNEQFF
TRBJ1-2	TRBV20-1	-	-	TGCAGTGCGGCTGATAACTATGGCTACACCTTC	CSAADNYGYTF
TRBJ2-1	TRBV5-6	-	-	TGTGCCAGCAGCTTGTGGCGGGGGCCCTACAATGAGCAGTTCTTC	CASSLWRGPYNEQFF
TRBJ2-7	TRBV5-1	TRBD1	-	TGCGCCAGCAGCTCCTCCGACAGGGCCCAATTCTACTTC	CASSSSDRAQFYF
TRBJ1-1	TRBV5-1	-	-	TGCGCCAGCAGCTTGGGCCTCGCAGGGGCCTTTATGAACACTGAAGCTTTCTTT	CASSLGLAGAFMNTEAFF
TRBJ2-3	TRBV10-3	-	-	TGTGCCATCAGTGCTGACGCTCCCGGGACGCAGTATTTT	CAISADAPGTQYF
TRBJ1-1	TRBV4-1	TRBD1	-	TGCGCCAGCAGCCAAGGACAGGGAAGCGGTAGAGCTTTCTTT	CASSQGQGSGRAFF
TRBJ2-1	TRBV12-5	TRBD2	-	TGTGCTAGTGGTTCCCAGCGGGGAACCTCCTACAATGAGCAGTTCTTC	CASGSQRGTSYNEQFF
TRBJ2-3	TRBV10-1	TRBD2	-	TGCGCCAGCAGTCTAACCTGGACTAGCGGGGGTACAGATACGCAGTATTTT	CASSLTWTSGGTDTQYF
TRBJ1-5	TRBV18	-	-	TGTGCCAGCTCACCAAGAGCAGGGTTTGATCCGCCCCAGCATTTT	CASSPRAGFDPPQHF
TRBJ2-1	TRBV4-1	TRBD2	-	TGCGCCAGCAGTCAAGATCCCCAAACTAGCGGGGGGACTTACAATGAGCAGTTCTTC	CASSQDPQTSGGTYNEQFF
TRBJ2-1	TRBV18	-	-	TGTGCCAGCTCACCAAGGACAGAAGGGTACAATGAGCAGTTCTTC	CASSPRTEGYNEQFF
TRBJ1-2	TRBV10-3	TRBD1	-	TGTGCCATCAGTGAGTCGACAGGGGGCTATCATGGCTACACCTTC	CAISESTGGYHGYTF
TRBJ1-1	TRBV2	-	-	TGTGCCGGCTCCCCAAATCTGAACACTGAAGCTTTCTTT	CAGSPNLNTEAFF
TRBJ2-5	TRBV30	TRBD2	-	TGTGCCTGGAGTGTTGGACTAGCGGGAGAAGAGACCCAGTACTTC	CAWSVGLAGEETQYF
TRBJ2-3	TRBV7-3	TRBD1	-	TGTGCCAGCAGCTTAAACGGACAGGGCAATACGCAGTATTTT	CASSLNGQGNTQYF
TRBJ1-4	TRBV29-1	-	-	TGCAGCGTAGGACAGTTGAATGGAAAACTGTTTTTT	CSVGQLNGKLFF